These 23 T cell receptor beta chains were sequenced from one sample in a study of cytomegalovirus exposure and HLA in healthy donors. PCR amplification relied on 60 Vbeta primers (plus 13 Jbeta primers). This table comes from immunoSEQ multiplex PCR, and its TCRdb copy is limited to in-frame clones, with some not included. The specimen's table records 40,000 to 60,000 clones. The sample comprised PBMCs. The receptor set was obtained from a female donor in good health and CMV-seronegative.

The chain links TRBV7-8 to TRBJ2-7, with D tentatively TRBD1 (6 bases). With 1 base removed from V and 4 bases from J, the gap between germline ends came to 14 bases. The germline V gene encodes CDR1 SGHVS and CDR2 FQNEAQ. The CDR3 covers 15 residues. In DNA, the CDR3 is TGTGCCAGCAGCTTAGTACAGGGCTCCGTGTACGAGCAGTACTTC. Encoded protein: CASSLVQGSVYEQYF. Full variable domain (remainder filled in from reference TRBV7-8 and TRBJ2-7): GAGVSQSPRYKVAKRGQDVALRCDPISGHVSLFWYQQALGQGPEFLTYFQNEAQLDKSGLPSDRFFAERPEGSVSTLKIQRTQQEDSAVYLCASSLVQGSVYEQYFGPGTRLTVT.

This chain uses TRBV30 with TRBJ1-1; D unresolved. Germline-derived CDR1 and CDR2 are GTSNPN and SVGIG (reference sequence). The CDR3 sequence is 12 residues long. Deletions cut 3 bases from V and 2 bases from J, with 7 bases between. The CDR3 is CAWRQVNTEAFF. The CDR3 nucleotides are TGTGCCTGGAGGCAGGTTAACACTGAAGCTTTCTTT.

This chain links TRBV30 with TRBJ1-1, with D perhaps matching TRBD1 (5 bases). Germline loops: CDR1 GTSNPN, CDR2 SVGIG (reference sequence). The CDR3 runs to 15 residues. Trimming cost V 8 bases and J 1 base, with 20 bases left between them. The DNA of the CDR3 is TGTGCCGGACACTCAAAACATCCCCAGAACACTGAAGCTTTCTTT. It translates to CAGHSKHPQNTEAFF.

The V gene is TRBV5-1, the J gene TRBJ2-7, with D tentatively TRBD2 (6 bases). Germline V lookup: CDR1 SGHRS, CDR2 YFSETQ. The V end was cut by 7 bases, the J end by 6 bases, with 11 bases between. This CDR3 has 11 amino acids. Here the CDR3 DNA reads TGCGCCAGCTCGACCGGGGGCGAGCAGTACTTC. Translating gives CASSTGGEQYF.

The chain recombines TRBV19 with TRBJ1-1; D is possibly TRBD1 (6 bases). CDR3 length: 19 amino acids. From germline, CDR1 is LNHDA and CDR2 SQIVND (reference sequence). The V end was cut by 6 bases, the J end by 0 bases, with 26 bases between. The CDR3 loop reads CASSLGQGRGERMNTEAFF. The CDR3 coding sequence is TGTGCCAGTAGCTTGGGTCAGGGCAGGGGAGAGAGGATGAACACTGAAGCTTTCTTT. Filled out from reference TRBV19 and TRBJ1-1, the complete variable domain reads DGGITQSPKYLFRKEGQNVTLSCEQNLNHDAMYWYRQDPGQGLRLIYYSQIVNDFQKGDIAEGYSVSREKKESFPLTVTSAQKNPTAFYLCASSLGQGRGERMNTEAFFGQGTRLTVV.

The CDR3 spells CASSGTSGRVETQYF. The DNA of the CDR3 is TGCGCCAGCAGCGGGACTAGCGGGAGAGTAGAGACCCAGTACTTC. This chain joins TRBV4-1 and TRBJ2-5, with 14 bases lining up with TRBD2. After removal of 5 bases from V and 4 bases from J, the junction contained 3 bases not matched to a gene. Germline values: CDR1 MGHRA, CDR2 YSYEKL. The CDR3 runs to 15 residues.

The gene calls are TRBV15 and TRBJ1-2, with D uncertain. V lost 0 bases to trimming and J lost 2 bases, with 10 bases between them. Germline CDR1 reads LNHNV; CDR2 reads YYDKDF (reference sequence). The CDR3 totals 15 residues. The CDR3 bases are TGTGCCACCAGCAGAGATCCGGGAAGAAACTATGGCTACACCTTC. It translates to CATSRDPGRNYGYTF.

V usage is TRBV15 and J usage is TRBJ2-6, with D possibly being TRBD2 (6 bases). The CDR3 is 19 residues long. V was clipped by 1 base and J by 0 bases, with 16 bases between them. Germline-derived CDR1 and CDR2 are LNHNV and YYDKDF (reference sequence). The CDR3 protein is CATSRGNMGLPSGANVLTF. CDR3 nucleotides: TGTGCCACCAGCAGAGGAAATATGGGACTTCCCTCTGGGGCCAACGTCCTGACTTTC.

The rearrangement links TRBV4-3 to TRBJ1-2, with 7 bases lining up with TRBD1. There are 15 residues in the CDR3. The junction had 9 bases not matched to a gene; V was cut back by 3 bases and J by 5 bases. Germline CDR1 and CDR2: LGHNA and YSLEER. The CDR3 DNA sequence: TGCGCCAGCAGCCACCAGAGACAGGGTTTATATGGCTACACCTTC. Its translation is CASSHQRQGLYGYTF.

V and J are TRBV18 and TRBJ1-5; 7 nucleotides line up with TRBD1. Germline CDR1 is KGHSH and CDR2 is LQKENI. Germline trimming cut 0 bases from V and 3 bases from J; bases unmatched to any gene: 2. The CDR3 runs 15 residues. Written as DNA, the CDR3 is TGTGCCAGCTCACCACCGACAGGGACCAATCAGCCCCAGCATTTT. Amino acids: CASSPPTGTNQPQHF.

This sequence joins TRBV9 and TRBJ2-7, with D maybe TRBD1 (5 bases). CDR3 size: 15 residues. V shed 0 bases and J shed 3 bases, with 13 bases lying between them. CDR1 and CDR2 (germline): SGDLS, YYNGEE. As DNA, the CDR3 is TGTGCCAGCAGCGTAGGAGTAGGAACAGGCTACGAGCAGTACTTC. It translates to CASSVGVGTGYEQYF.

The rearrangement joins TRBV6-5 to TRBJ1-1; no clear D. Germline V gene sequence: CDR1 MNHEY, CDR2 SVGAGI. This CDR3 comprises 14 residues. Trimming took 0 bases from V and 0 from J, leaving 5 bases between them. CDR3 bases: TGTGCCAGCAGTTACTCTACAATGAACACTGAAGCTTTCTTT. Protein sequence: CASSYSTMNTEAFF.

This CDR3 reads CASLGGQGREQYF. CDR3 coding DNA: TGTGCCAGCTTAGGTGGACAGGGGCGCGAGCAGTACTTC. The chain joins TRBV6-1 to TRBJ2-7; 9 positions match TRBD1. The V gene end was trimmed by 8 bases and the J gene end by 6 bases; junction bases not matched to a gene: 8. This CDR3 comprises 13 residues. Germline loops: CDR1 MNHNS, CDR2 SASEGT.

The chain combines TRBV28 with TRBJ2-1; D not certain. V lost 3 bases and J lost 10, with 7 bases in between. Germline V gene sequence: CDR1 MDHEN, CDR2 SYDVKM. The CDR3 is 11 residues long. The CDR3 region is CASSFGREQFF. CDR3 sequence (DNA): TGTGCCAGCAGTTTTGGGCGAGAGCAGTTCTTC.

The V call is TRBV5-1, the J call TRBJ1-2, with D perhaps TRBD1 (6 bases). The V end lost 4 bases, the J end lost 6 bases, and 10 bases lay between the germline ends. Germline-derived CDR1 and CDR2 are SGHRS and YFSETQ. The CDR3 is 12 residues long. Here the CDR3 DNA reads TGCGCCAGCAGCGTTTACAGGGATGGCTACACCTTC. This translates into CASSVYRDGYTF.

This chain uses TRBV4-2 with TRBJ2-2; the match to TRBD2 covers 12 bases. Unmatched junction bases numbered 2, after V lost 3 bases and J lost 0 bases. The CDR3 has 17 amino acids. CDR1 and CDR2 from the germline V gene are LGHNA and YNFKEQ. DNA of the CDR3: TGTGCCAGCAGCCACCGACTAGCGGGGGCGAACACCGGGGAGCTGTTTTTT. The encoded protein is CASSHRLAGANTGELFF.

The chain combines TRBV6-6 with TRBJ2-7; 7 nucleotides align to TRBD1. CDR1 is MNHNY and CDR2 is SVGAGI in the germline V gene (reference sequence). The length of the CDR3 is 14 residues. J was trimmed by 0 bases and V by 6 bases; bases with no gene match: 5. The CDR3 DNA sequence: TGTGCCAGCAGGACAGGGTTGAGCTCCTACGAGCAGTACTTC. Protein sequence: CASRTGLSSYEQYF.

The rearrangement uses TRBV19 and TRBJ1-5; unclear D gene. Trimming took 4 bases from V and 4 from J, leaving 5 bases between them. CDR3 length equals 12 residues. CDR1 and CDR2 from the germline V gene are LNHDA and SQIVND (reference sequence). This CDR3 reads CASSSTNQPQHF. CDR3 bases: TGTGCCAGTAGTAGCACAAATCAGCCCCAGCATTTT. Full variable domain (outside the CDR3, taken from reference TRBV19 and TRBJ1-5): DGGITQSPKYLFRKEGQNVTLSCEQNLNHDAMYWYRQDPGQGLRLIYYSQIVNDFQKGDIAEGYSVSREKKESFPLTVTSAQKNPTAFYLCASSSTNQPQHFGDGTRLSIL.

CDR3 bases: TGTGCCAGCAGCGTAGTAGGATGGGGGGAGGCTGAAGCTTTCTTT. This codes for CASSVVGWGEAEAFF. The genes are TRBV9 and TRBJ1-1, with a weak D call TRBD1 (5 bases). This CDR3 has 15 amino acids. Germline V lookup: CDR1 SGDLS, CDR2 YYNGEE. Trimming cost V 0 bases and J 6 bases, with 15 bases left between them.

The CDR3 spells CAWSYRGETQYF. CDR3 nucleotide sequence: TGTGCCTGGAGTTACAGGGGAGAGACCCAGTACTTC. The chain is built from TRBV30 and TRBJ2-5, with TRBD1 matching 7 bases. Germline values: CDR1 GTSNPN, CDR2 SVGIG (reference sequence). This CDR3 comprises 12 residues. J gave up 4 bases and V 2 bases, and 1 base lay outside the gene matches.

The chain uses TRBV25-1 and TRBJ2-2; 7 bases map to TRBD2. V shed 7 bases and J 5 bases; nucleotides not matched to a gene: 13. The CDR3 contains 16 residues. CDR1 is MGHDK and CDR2 is SYGVNS in the germline V gene. For the CDR3, the DNA is TGTGCCAGCAAAGAGGCTAGCGGAACGAGGACCGGGGAGCTGTTTTTT. Its translation is CASKEASGTRTGELFF.

The genes are TRBV25-1 and TRBJ1-1; D ambiguous. The germline V gene has CDR1 MGHDK and CDR2 SYGVNS. Trimming removed 9 bases at V and 0 bases at J, with 11 bases between. The CDR3 is 13 residues long. CDR3 nucleotides: TGTGCCAGTACGCAGGAGGTGAACACTGAAGCTTTCTTT. Encoded protein: CASTQEVNTEAFF.

Written as DNA, the CDR3 is TGCAGCGTAGATCAGGGGTGGAAAGAGACCCAGTACTTC. Translation: CSVDQGWKETQYF. The chain has TRBV29-1 and TRBJ2-5, with D perhaps matching TRBD1 (6 bases). Per germline, CDR1 SQVTM and CDR2 ANQGSEA. The CDR3 has 13 residues. Trimming removed 6 bases from V and 3 bases from J, with 14 bases in between. Using reference TRBV29-1 and TRBJ2-5 for the parts outside the CDR3, the full variable domain is SAVISQKPSRDICQRGTSLTIQCQVDSQVTMMFWYRQQPGQSLTLIATANQGSEATYESGFVIDKFPISRPNLTFSTLTVSNMSPEDSSIYLCSVDQGWKETQYFGPGTRLLVL.